What follows are 2 T cell receptor beta chains derived from one specimen sequenced in a study of blood T cell repertoires in COVID-19. Clones were sequenced by immunoSEQ multiplex PCR, and TCRdb holds only the in-frame ones, with some missing. The table lists around 250,000 clones, approximately 90% of them singletons. The sequencing input was PBMCs or T cells enriched from blood (not recorded which). These receptor sequences come from a man between 35 and 55 years old who had been exposed to COVID-19.

The chain links TRBV19 to TRBJ1-1; D may be TRBD1 (5 bases). CDR3 size: 14 residues. Germline V gene data show CDR1 as LNHDA and CDR2 as SQIVND (reference sequence). The V end was cut by 8 bases, the J end by 3 bases, with 16 bases between. CDR3 nucleotide sequence: TGTGCCAGTGGGCCGCAGGGACTATACACTGAAGCTTTCTTT. Residues: CASGPQGLYTEAFF.

The chain joins TRBV4-1 to TRBJ1-5; D gene uncertain. The CDR3 consists of 15 residues. Between the trimmed V and J ends, which lost 4 bases and 5 bases, there was a span of 15 bases. Germline V lookup: CDR1 MGHRA, CDR2 YSYEKL. CDR3 amino acids: CASSLHSGEHQPQHF. Here the CDR3 DNA reads TGCGCCAGCAGCCTCCATTCTGGGGAGCATCAGCCCCAGCATTTT.